Shown below are 9 T cell receptor beta chains from a single sample sequenced in a study of T cells in women clearing cervical HPV infection. Using immunoSEQ multiplex PCR, the repertoire was profiled, and TCRdb retains in-frame clones only, with some absent. The repertoire table contains roughly 42,000 clones. Sequences were obtained from blood buffy coat. Source of these receptors: a woman between 18 and 69 years old with a cervical HPV16 infection that either progressed to CIN3+ or cleared (not recorded which).

About this clone: Other DNA sequences of this sample code for an identical CDR3. CDR3 DNA, as far as it was read: TGCGCCAGCAGCTTGGCCGGGACAGGGGTCAATGAG. It encodes CASSLAGTGVNE. The entire CDR3 protein reads CASSLAGTGVNEQFF. The V gene is TRBV5-1, the J gene TRBJ2-1; 10 bases are shared with TRBD1. The read ends 3 residues shy of where the CDR3 ends; the end is completed using the germline J gene. Germline V gives CDR1 SGHRS, CDR2 YFSETQ. This CDR3 has 15 residues. Trimming cost V 0 bases and J 6 bases; bases outside gene matches: 3. Supplemented by reference TRBV5-1 and TRBJ2-1, the full variable domain reads KAGVTQTPRYLIKTRGQQVTLSCSPISGHRSVSWYQQTPGQGLQFLFEYFSETQRNKGNFPGRFSGRQFSNSRSEMNVSTLELGDSALYLCASSLAGTGVNEQFFGPGTRLTVL.

Note on this clone: The CDR3 end falls 3 residues outside the read, so it is completed with the germline J gene. The chain combines TRBV5-4 with TRBJ2-3; 8 bases fit TRBD2. CDR1 and CDR2 (germline): SGHNT, YYREEE (reference sequence). The V and J ends lost 4 bases and 5 bases, in that order; junction bases with no gene match: 9. The CDR3 consists of 15 residues. CDR3 sequence: CASSQGLVGGDTQYF. The DNA read from the CDR3 is TGTGCCAGCAGCCAGGGACTAGTGGGGGGAGATACG.

The DNA read from the CDR3 is TGTGCCAGCAGATCGCACGGGTACGAG. Its protein is CASRSHGYE. Given in full, the CDR3 is CASRSHGYEQYF. J is TRBJ2-7 and V is TRBV28; D unresolved. Read sequence stops 3 residues before the CDR3 end, and the germline J gene provides the missing end. Per germline, CDR1 MDHEN and CDR2 SYDVKM. The CDR3 is made up of 12 amino acids. V was cut by 6 bases and J by 4 bases, with 10 bases left in between.

As regards this clone: The read halts 3 residues ahead of the CDR3 end, with the missing end drawn from the germline J gene. The V call is TRBV6-2 or TRBV6-3, the J call TRBJ2-3, with 10 nucleotides matching TRBD2. Trimming took 4 bases from V and 6 from J; bases not matched to a gene: 1. Germline V gene sequence: CDR1 MNHEY, CDR2 SVGEGT. The CDR3 runs to 13 residues. CDR3 sequence: CASSLTSGDTQYF. The CDR3 bases that were read are TGTGCCAGCAGTTTGACTAGCGGGGATACG.

In regard to this clone: The read finishes 3 residues shy of the CDR3 end, and the germline J gene is used to complete it. The rearrangement uses TRBV6-1 and TRBJ1-5; D uncertain. The CDR3 has 15 amino acids. The germline CDR1 and CDR2 sequences are MNHNS and SASEGT. The V end was cut by 2 bases, the J end by 2 bases, with 10 bases between. The covered CDR3 bases are TGTGCCAGCAGTGAACAGAGGGTGGGCAATCAGCCC. Amino acids: CASSEQRVGNQP. In full, the CDR3 is CASSEQRVGNQPQHF.

Remarks on this clone: Read coverage stops 3 residues before the CDR3 terminus; the germline J gene supplies the remainder. The chain joins TRBV4-2 to TRBJ2-7; D may be TRBD1 (5 bases). CDR1 is LGHNA, CDR2 YNFKEQ, per germline. This CDR3 contains 14 residues. The V end lost 0 bases, the J end lost 2 bases, and 8 bases lay between the germline ends. Partial CDR3 DNA: TGTGCCAGCAGCCAAGAACGACAGACCTACGAG. Its translation is CASSQERQTYE. The full-length CDR3 reads as CASSQERQTYEQYF.

Comment on this clone: The sequence runs out 3 residues before the end of the CDR3; the remainder is reconstructed from the germline J gene. The chain is built from TRBV6-2 or TRBV6-3 and TRBJ2-7, with 11 bases lining up with TRBD1. The ends lost 8 bases at V and 2 bases at J; junction bases unmatched: 5. From germline, CDR1 is MNHEY and CDR2 SVGEGT. The CDR3 consists of 14 residues. The part of the CDR3 DNA that was read is TGTGCCAGCGTGGGGGGACAGGGGGCCTACGAG. It encodes CASVGGQGAYE. The complete CDR3 protein is CASVGGQGAYEQYF.

On this clone: The sequence runs out 3 residues before the end of the CDR3; the remainder is reconstructed from the germline J gene. The rearrangement uses TRBV20-1 and TRBJ1-2, with 12 positions matching TRBD1. Germline-derived CDR1 and CDR2 are DFQATT and SNEGSKA (reference sequence). This CDR3 has 15 amino acids. Here the CDR3 reads CSASFSGTGGWGYTF. The DNA read from the CDR3 is TGCAGTGCCAGCTTTTCCGGGACAGGGGGCTGGGGC.

Concerning this clone itself: The read falls 3 residues short of the CDR3 end, and the missing part is taken from the germline J gene. The chain recombines TRBV11-2 with TRBJ2-2, with 9 bases matching TRBD2. After removal of 9 bases from V and 4 bases from J, the junction contained 9 bases not matched to a gene. The CDR3 totals 15 residues. From germline, CDR1 is SGHAT and CDR2 FQNNGV. Incomplete CDR3 DNA: TGTGCCAGTTACGGGCTAGCGGGGCGCACCGGGGAG. Amino acids: CASYGLAGRTGE. The whole CDR3 sequence reads CASYGLAGRTGELFF.